This T cell receptor beta chain originates from a study of shared clonotypes between healthy human individuals. The germline CDR1 and CDR2 sequences are SGHRS and YFSETQ. V was clipped by 3 bases and J by 4 bases, with 19 bases between them. CDR3 length: 17 amino acids. Researchers partitioned CD4+ cells into CD45RA+ naive and CD45RA-negative memory subsets. Clones were sequenced by immunoSEQ multiplex PCR, and TCRdb holds only the in-frame ones, with some missing. The table shows roughly 2,300,000 clones, with 85% to 95% occurring only once. The receptor's source is a man aged 18-30 years in good health. Some clones in this sample may be carry-over from other donors' samples. The chain recombines TRBV5-1 with TRBJ1-4; D perhaps matches TRBD1 (5 bases). The source material was naive CD4+ T cells from PBMCs. Indicated subset: CD45RA+ positively selected. This CDR3 is CASSSYPNTQGNEKLFF. CDR3 in DNA: TGCGCCAGCAGCTCCTACCCTAACACGCAGGGTAATGAAAAACTGTTTTTT.